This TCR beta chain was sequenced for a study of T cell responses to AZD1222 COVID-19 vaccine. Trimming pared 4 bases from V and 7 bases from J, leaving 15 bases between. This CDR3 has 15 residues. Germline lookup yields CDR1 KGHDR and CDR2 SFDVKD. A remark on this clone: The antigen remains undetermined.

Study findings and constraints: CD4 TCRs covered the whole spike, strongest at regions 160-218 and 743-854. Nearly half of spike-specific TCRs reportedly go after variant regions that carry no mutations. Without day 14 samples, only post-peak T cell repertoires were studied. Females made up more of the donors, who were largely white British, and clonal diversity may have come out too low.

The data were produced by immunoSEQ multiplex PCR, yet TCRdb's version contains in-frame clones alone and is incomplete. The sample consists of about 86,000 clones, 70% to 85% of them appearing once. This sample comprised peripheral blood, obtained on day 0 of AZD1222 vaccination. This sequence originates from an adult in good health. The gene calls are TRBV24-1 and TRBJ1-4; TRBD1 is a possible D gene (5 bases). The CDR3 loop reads CATSDTSQGGEKLFF. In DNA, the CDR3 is TGTGCCACCAGTGACACGTCGCAGGGAGGTGAAAAACTGTTTTTT.